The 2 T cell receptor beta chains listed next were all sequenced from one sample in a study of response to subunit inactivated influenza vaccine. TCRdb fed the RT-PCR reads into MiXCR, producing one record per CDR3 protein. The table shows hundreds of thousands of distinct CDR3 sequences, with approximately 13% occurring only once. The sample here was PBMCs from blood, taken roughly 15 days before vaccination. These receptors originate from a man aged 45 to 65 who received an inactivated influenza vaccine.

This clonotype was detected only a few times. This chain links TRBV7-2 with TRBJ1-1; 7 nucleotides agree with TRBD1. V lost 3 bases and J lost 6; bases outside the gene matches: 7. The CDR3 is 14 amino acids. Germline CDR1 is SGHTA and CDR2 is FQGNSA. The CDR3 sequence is CASSFSQGGSEAFF. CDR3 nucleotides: TGTGCCAGCAGCTTCTCTCAGGGGGGCTCTGAAGCTTTCTTT.

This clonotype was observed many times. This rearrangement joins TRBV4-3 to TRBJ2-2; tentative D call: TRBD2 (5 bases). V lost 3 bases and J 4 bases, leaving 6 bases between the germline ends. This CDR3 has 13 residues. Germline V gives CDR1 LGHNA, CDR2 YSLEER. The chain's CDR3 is CASSHRGTGELFF. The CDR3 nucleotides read TGCGCCAGCAGCCACCGGGGCACCGGGGAGCTGTTTTTT.